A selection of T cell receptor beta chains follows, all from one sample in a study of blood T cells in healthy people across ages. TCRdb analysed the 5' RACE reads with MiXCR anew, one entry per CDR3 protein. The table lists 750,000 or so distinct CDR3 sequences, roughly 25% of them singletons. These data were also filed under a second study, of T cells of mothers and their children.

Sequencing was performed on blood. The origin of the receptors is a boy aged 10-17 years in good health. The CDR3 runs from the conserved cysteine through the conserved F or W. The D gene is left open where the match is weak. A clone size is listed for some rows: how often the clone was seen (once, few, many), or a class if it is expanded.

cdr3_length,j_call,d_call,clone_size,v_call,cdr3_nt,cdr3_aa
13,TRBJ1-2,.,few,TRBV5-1,TGCGCCAGCAGCTTGGACAGGATCTATGGCTACACCTTC,CASSLDRIYGYTF
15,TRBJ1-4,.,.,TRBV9,TGTGCCAGCAGCGTAGCTGGGAGGGCGGGAGAAAAACTGTTTTTT,CASSVAGRAGEKLFF
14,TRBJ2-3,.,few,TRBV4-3,TGCGCCAGCAGCCAGTTCGAGGGGGCAGATACGCAGTATTTT,CASSQFEGADTQYF
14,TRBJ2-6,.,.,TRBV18,TGTGCCAGCTCACCGTCTGCTGGGACCAACGTCCTGACTTTC,CASSPSAGTNVLTF
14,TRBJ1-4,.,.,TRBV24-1,TGTGCCACCAGTGATCCCGGGACGGATGAAAAACTGTTTTTT,CATSDPGTDEKLFF
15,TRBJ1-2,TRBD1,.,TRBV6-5,TGTGCCAGCAGCCCGATACAGGGGATCCATCTCCCCTACACCTTC,CASSPIQGIHLPYTF
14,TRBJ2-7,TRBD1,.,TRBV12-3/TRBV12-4,TGTGCCAGCAGTAGCACAGGGGGCGTCGACGAGCAGTACTTC,CASSSTGGVDEQYF
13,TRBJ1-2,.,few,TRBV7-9,TGTGCCAGCAGCTTACAGGGTACTAGAGGCTACACCTTC,CASSLQGTRGYTF
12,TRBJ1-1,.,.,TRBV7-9,TGTGCCAGCAGCCAGCTGAACACTGAAGCTTTCTTT,CASSQLNTEAFF
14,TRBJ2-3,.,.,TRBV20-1,TGCAGTGCTAGTAGGAGGGTGGGCACAGATACGCAGTATTTT,CSASRRVGTDTQYF
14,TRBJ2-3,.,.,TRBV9,TGTGCCAGCAGCGGGGCGGACAGCACAGATACGCAGTATTTT,CASSGADSTDTQYF
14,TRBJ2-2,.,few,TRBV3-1,TGTGCCAGCAGCCAAGTTCGAGGGGTGGGGGAGCCGTTTTTT,CASSQVRGVGEPFF
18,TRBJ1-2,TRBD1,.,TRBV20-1,TGCAGTGCTAGAGATGCGAGACAGGGAACGCTTTGGGACTATGGCTACACCTTC,CSARDARQGTLWDYGYTF
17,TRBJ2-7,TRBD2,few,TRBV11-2,TGTGCCAGCAGCTTCCCGACTAGCGGGATTCACTCCTACGAGCAGTACTTC,CASSFPTSGIHSYEQYF
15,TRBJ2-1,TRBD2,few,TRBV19,TGTGCCAGTAGTATAGTAGCGGGGGGGCCGGCCGAGCAGTTCTTC,CASSIVAGGPAEQFF
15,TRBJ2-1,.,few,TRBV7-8,TGTGCCAGCAGCTTAGGGCAGGTAGCCTTCGATGAGCAGTTCTTC,CASSLGQVAFDEQFF
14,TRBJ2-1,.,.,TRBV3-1,TGTGCCAGCAGCCAAGAGAGCTTCTACAATGAGCAGTTCTTC,CASSQESFYNEQFF
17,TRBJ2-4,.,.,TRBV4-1,TGCGCCAGCAGCCACCCTCTCCTGGGGATAGCCAAAAACATTCAGTACTTC,CASSHPLLGIAKNIQYF
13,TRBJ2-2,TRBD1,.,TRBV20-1,TGCAGTGCTCAAAAACAGGGGACCGGGGAGCTGTTTTTT,CSAQKQGTGELFF
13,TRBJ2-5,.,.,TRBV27,TGTGCCAGCAGTTTGAACGTAGCCCAGACCCAGTACTTC,CASSLNVAQTQYF
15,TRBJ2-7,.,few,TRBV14,TGTGCCAGCAGCCCGATTGGGGCCGACGACTACGAGCAGTACTTC,CASSPIGADDYEQYF
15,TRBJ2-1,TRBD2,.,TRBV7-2,TGTGCCAGCAGCCCGGCCGGGACTAGCGAGTATGAGCAGTTCTTC,CASSPAGTSEYEQFF
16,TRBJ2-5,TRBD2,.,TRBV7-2,TGTGCCAGCAGCCCCCCCGTAGCGGGAGGGGGAGAGACCCAGTACTTC,CASSPPVAGGGETQYF
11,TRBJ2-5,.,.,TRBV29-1,TGCAGCGTTGAAGATTCAGAGACCCAGTACTTC,CSVEDSETQYF
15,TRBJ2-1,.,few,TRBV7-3,TGTGCCAGCAGCTTACGACAGGCCCCCTACAATGAGCAGTTCTTC,CASSLRQAPYNEQFF
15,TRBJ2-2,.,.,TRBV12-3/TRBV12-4,TGTGCCAGCAGTTTAGGGCCATTATCCACCGGGGAGCTGTTTTTT,CASSLGPLSTGELFF
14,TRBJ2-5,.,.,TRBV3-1,TGTGCCAGCAGCCAGATGGGACCCCACGAGACCCAGTACTTC,CASSQMGPHETQYF
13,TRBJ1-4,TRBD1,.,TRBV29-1,TGCAGCGTTGAGGGACAGGGGCCTGAAAAACTGTTTTTT,CSVEGQGPEKLFF
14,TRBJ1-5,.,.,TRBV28,TGTGCCAGCAGTGTACGGGAGATTCATCAGCCCCAGCATTTT,CASSVREIHQPQHF
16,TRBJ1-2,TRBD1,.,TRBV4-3,TGCGCCAGCAGCCAAGGCCGGGACAGGGCATCAGGGGGCTACACCTTC,CASSQGRDRASGGYTF
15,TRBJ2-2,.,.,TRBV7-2,TGTGCCAGCAGCCCCGTTGAAGCAGGGACCGGGGAGCTGTTTTTT,CASSPVEAGTGELFF
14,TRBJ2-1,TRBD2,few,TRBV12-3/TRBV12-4,TGTGCCAGCAGTCCAGCGGGAGGTCTAGGTGAGCAGTTCTTC,CASSPAGGLGEQFF
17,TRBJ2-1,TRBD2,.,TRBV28,TGTGCCAGCAGTTTAGGTCTAGCGGGAGAGGCTTACAATGAGCAGTTCTTC,CASSLGLAGEAYNEQFF
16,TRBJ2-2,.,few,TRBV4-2,TGTGCCAGCAGCCAAGTGGTGGGGGTAGGCACCGGGGAGCTGTTTTTT,CASSQVVGVGTGELFF
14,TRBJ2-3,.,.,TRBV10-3,TGTGCCATCAGTATGGACGGAAGCACAGATACGCAGTATTTT,CAISMDGSTDTQYF
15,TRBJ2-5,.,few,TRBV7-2,TGTGCCAGCAGCTTAACTCGCCAGGGCCAAGAGACCCAGTACTTC,CASSLTRQGQETQYF
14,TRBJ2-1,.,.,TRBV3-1,TGTGCCAGCAGCCAACTCAGGGGTTGGGATGAGCAGTTCTTC,CASSQLRGWDEQFF
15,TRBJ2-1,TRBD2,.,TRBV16,TGTGCCAGCTACGGGACTAGCCGCATCTACAATGAGCAGTTCTTC,CASYGTSRIYNEQFF
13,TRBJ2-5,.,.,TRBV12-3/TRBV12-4,TGTGCCCTTAAAGGGGCTTACCAAGAGACCCAGTACTTC,CALKGAYQETQYF
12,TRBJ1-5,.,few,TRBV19,TGTGCCAGTACTACCCGGATAGGGCCCCAGCATTTT,CASTTRIGPQHF
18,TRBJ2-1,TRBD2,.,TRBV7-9,TGTGCCAGCAGCCCTCCCCGGCCTAGCGGGGGATCCCTTAATGAGCAGTTCTTC,CASSPPRPSGGSLNEQFF
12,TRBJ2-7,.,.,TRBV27,TGTGCCAGCAGTGGGGTGGCGGACGAGCAGTACTTC,CASSGVADEQYF
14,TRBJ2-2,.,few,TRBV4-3,TGCGCCAGCAGCCAGGATGACATTACCGGGGAGCTGTTTTTT,CASSQDDITGELFF